This is a list of T cell receptor beta chains from one sample in a study of blood T cell repertoires in COVID-19. Profiled with immunoSEQ multiplex PCR; TCRdb holds only in-frame clones, not every one. The table has some 70,000 clones, approximately 91% seen once. The sample taken for sequencing was peripheral blood. The receptors originated from a human donor in a cohort sampled during active COVID-19. Both conserved end residues are part of each CDR3. A D gene is named only where the DNA matches it firmly. Rows may omit the clone size; those that give it use once, few, many or a size class.

d_gene,v_gene,j_gene,abundance,CDR3aa,CDR3nt
.,TRBV3-1/TRBV3-2,TRBJ1-2,once,CASSQDAGNYGYTF,TGTGCCAGCAGCCAAGATGCAGGGAACTATGGCTACACCTTC
.,TRBV30,TRBJ1-3,.,CAWGTQAGSGNTIYF,TGTGCCTGGGGCACCCAGGCAGGCTCTGGAAACACCATATATTTT
.,TRBV27,TRBJ2-7,.,CASSINYEQYF,TGTGCCAGCAGTATAAACTACGAGCAGTACTTC
TRBD2,TRBV5-1,TRBJ2-1,.,CASSLTSGIHNEQFF,TGCGCCAGCAGCTTGACTAGCGGGATTCACAATGAGCAGTTCTTC
TRBD2,TRBV30,TRBJ2-7,.,CAWSVRLAGTYEQYF,TGTGCCTGGAGTGTACGTCTAGCGGGGACCTACGAGCAGTACTTC
.,TRBV19,TRBJ2-7,.,CASSRGGGAGDPSSYEQYF,TGTGCCAGTAGTAGGGGGGGCGGGGCGGGAGACCCCAGCTCCTACGAGCAGTACTTC
TRBD1,TRBV6-5,TRBJ2-7,.,CASSYRGQGASEQYF,TGTGCCAGCAGTTATAGGGGACAGGGGGCCAGCGAGCAGTACTTC
TRBD2,TRBV5-8,TRBJ2-5,.,CASPTAFMSDPGGGETQYF,TGTGCCAGCCCCACGGCCTTTATGTCCGATCCGGGAGGGGGAGAGACCCAGTACTTC
TRBD1,TRBV28,TRBJ1-2,.,CASGKQGDAGYTF,TGTGCCAGCGGTAAACAGGGGGACGCGGGCTACACCTTC
TRBD2,TRBV20-1,TRBJ2-4,once,CSASSGLAELAKNIQYF,TGCAGTGCTAGTAGTGGACTAGCGGAACTAGCCAAAAACATTCAGTACTTC
TRBD2,TRBV2,TRBJ2-7,once,CASSKGLAGTYEQYF,TGTGCCAGCAGTAAAGGACTAGCGGGGACCTACGAGCAGTACTTC
TRBD1,TRBV2,TRBJ2-1,.,CASSTQGAGEQFF,TGTGCCAGCAGTACTCAGGGGGCTGGTGAGCAGTTCTTC
.,TRBV6-5,TRBJ1-2,.,CASSPLGGGYTF,TGTGCCAGCAGTCCGCTCGGGGGAGGCTACACCTTC
TRBD2,TRBV7-8,TRBJ2-1,.,CASSPTLGEGYNEQFF,TGTGCCAGCAGCCCGACCCTCGGGGAGGGGTACAATGAGCAGTTCTTC
TRBD2,TRBV28,TRBJ2-1,.,CASNIAGEGYNEQFF,TGTGCCAGCAATATAGCGGGAGAGGGGTACAATGAGCAGTTCTTC
.,TRBV7-2,TRBJ1-1,once,CASSKTWDGRNTEAFF,TGTGCCAGCAGCAAAACGTGGGACGGGAGGAACACTGAAGCTTTCTTT
.,TRBV5-6,TRBJ1-1,.,CASSWERGGSTEAFF,TGTGCCAGCAGCTGGGAACGGGGAGGTAGCACTGAAGCTTTCTTT
TRBD1,TRBV29-1,TRBJ2-3,.,CSSSNRGQTDTQYF,TGCAGTTCCTCGAACAGGGGGCAGACAGATACGCAGTATTTT
.,TRBV28,TRBJ2-1,.,CASTTGGGEQFF,TGTGCCAGCACCACTGGGGGAGGCGAGCAGTTCTTC
TRBD1,TRBV7-2,TRBJ2-5,.,CASSLGGPGQLQGTQYF,TGTGCCAGCAGCTTAGGGGGCCCGGGACAGCTCCAAGGGACCCAGTACTTC
TRBD1,TRBV9,TRBJ1-1,.,CASSTSSGGQGINTEAFF,TGTGCCAGCAGCACATCCTCTGGGGGACAGGGGATCAACACTGAAGCTTTCTTT
TRBD1,TRBV6-5,TRBJ1-3,.,CASRGTGNSGNTIYF,TGTGCCAGCAGGGGGACAGGAAACTCTGGAAACACCATATATTTT
.,TRBV10-3,TRBJ2-2,.,CAISESPDTGELFF,TGTGCCATCAGTGAGTCGCCGGACACCGGGGAGCTGTTTTTT
TRBD1,TRBV7-3,TRBJ1-1,.,CASSLNQGVLNTEAFF,TGTGCCAGCAGCTTAAACCAGGGGGTGCTGAACACTGAAGCTTTCTTT
TRBD1,TRBV5-6,TRBJ1-5,.,CASSLGDRMRQPQHF,TGTGCCAGCAGCTTGGGGGACAGGATGAGGCAGCCCCAGCATTTT
.,TRBV7-9,TRBJ1-1,.,CASSSFPGTLNTEAFF,TGTGCCAGCAGCTCTTTTCCCGGGACACTGAACACTGAAGCTTTCTTT
.,TRBV18,TRBJ1-1,.,CASSPIRQLNTEAFF,TGTGCCAGCTCACCGATAAGACAGTTGAACACTGAAGCTTTCTTT
.,TRBV21-1,TRBJ2-2,.,CASSKRDRGQTGELFF,TGTGCCAGCAGCAAAAGGGACAGGGGTCAAACCGGGGAGCTGTTTTTT
TRBD2,TRBV5-1,TRBJ2-2,once,CASSLVTSGTGELFF,TGCGCCAGCAGCTTGGTTACTAGCGGAACCGGGGAGCTGTTTTTT
TRBD1,TRBV2,TRBJ2-7,.,CASSDGTGVQQYF,TGTGCCAGCAGTGACGGGACAGGGGTTCAGCAGTACTTC
.,TRBV7-2,TRBJ2-5,.,CASSLEFSAETQYF,TGTGCCAGCAGCTTAGAGTTTAGCGCAGAGACCCAGTACTTC
.,TRBV28,TRBJ2-1,once,CASRLGDSGPYNEQFF,TGTGCCAGCAGGTTGGGGGACTCCGGCCCCTACAATGAGCAGTTCTTC
TRBD1,TRBV9,TRBJ2-7,.,CASSVDAGQGGYEQYF,TGTGCCAGCAGCGTAGATGCGGGACAGGGCGGCTACGAGCAGTACTTC
.,TRBV30,TRBJ2-1,.,CAWSDAIGSLGDEQFF,TGTGCCTGGAGCGACGCTATCGGGAGCCTGGGGGATGAGCAGTTCTTC
TRBD1,TRBV2,TRBJ2-2,.,CASRMTGTVLFF,TGTGCCAGCAGGATGACAGGGACCGTGCTGTTTTTT
.,TRBV25-1,TRBJ2-7,.,CASSPRQATIMEQYF,TGTGCCAGCAGTCCGAGACAGGCTACGATAATGGAGCAGTACTTC
.,TRBV21-1,TRBJ1-5,.,CASSKVLRGGGQPQHF,TGTGCCAGCAGCAAAGTACTCCGGGGCGGAGGGCAGCCCCAGCATTTT
.,TRBV6-5,TRBJ1-1,.,CASSRLNTEAFF,TGTGCCAGCAGTCGTCTGAACACTGAAGCTTTCTTT
TRBD2,TRBV7-6,TRBJ2-2,.,CASSLTSGTGELFF,TGTGCCAGCAGCCTGACTAGCGGCACCGGGGAGCTGTTTTTT
TRBD1,TRBV6-2/TRBV6-3,TRBJ2-1,.,CASSYSPGQGAVFDEQFF,TGTGCCAGCAGTTACTCCCCGGGACAGGGGGCCGTGTTCGATGAGCAGTTCTTC
.,TRBV3-1/TRBV3-2,TRBJ1-1,.,CASSSAATNTEAFF,TGTGCCAGCAGTTCGGCAGCGACGAACACTGAAGCTTTCTTT
TRBD2,TRBV4-2,TRBJ2-3,.,CASSTRSTSGGPDTQYF,TGTGCCAGCAGCACACGCTCGACTAGCGGGGGGCCAGATACGCAGTATTTT
.,TRBV20-1,TRBJ1-1,.,CSASPGQGAFF,TGCAGTGCTAGCCCAGGGCAAGGAGCTTTCTTT
.,TRBV6-6,TRBJ1-2,few,CASSRKPGREIMGGYTF,TGTGCCAGCAGTCGAAAACCCGGCCGGGAAATTATGGGTGGCTACACCTTC
.,TRBV3-1/TRBV3-2,TRBJ1-3,.,CASSQEVGHLSFSGNTIYF,TGTGCCAGCAGCCAAGAGGTGGGACATTTATCCTTCTCTGGAAACACCATATATTTT
.,TRBV30,TRBJ2-6,.,CACGGTEGSGANVLTF,TGTGCCTGCGGGGGTACTGAGGGCTCCGGGGCCAACGTCCTGACTTTC
.,TRBV7-8,TRBJ1-1,.,CASSLASGRNTEAFF,TGTGCCAGCAGCTTAGCTTCAGGGCGGAACACTGAAGCTTTCTTT